A selection of T cell receptor beta chains follows, all from one sample in a study of CD8+CD57+ T cells in acquired aplastic anemia. TCRdb processed the reads anew with MiXCR; each CDR3 protein has one entry. Of 200,000 or so distinct CDR3 sequences listed, 64% are singletons. Sequencing was performed on sorted CD4+, CD8+, or CD8+CD57+ T cells (not recorded which) from PBMCs. The receptor source for this set is a human donor with severe aplastic anemia or a healthy control (not recorded which). Each CDR3 is given with its conserved first and last residue. D genes are given only for firm matches. Part of the rows lack a size; the others show once, few, many or a class for expanded clones.

CDR3nt,CDR3aa,v_gene,abundance,d_gene,j_gene
TGCAGTGTCCGTGCAGGGACCTACGAGCAGTACTTC,CSVRAGTYEQYF,TRBV20-1,NA,NA,TRBJ2-7
TGTGCCAGTAGGAAGCGGGGGGTCAACACCGGGGAGCTGTTTTTT,CASRKRGVNTGELFF,TRBV7-2,once,TRBD2,TRBJ2-2
TGTGCCAGCAGCTTCGCCACAGGGGGAATCACTGAAGCTTTCTTT,CASSFATGGITEAFF,TRBV13,many,TRBD1,TRBJ1-1
TGCGCCAGCAGCCAAGTAGGAGGGGGCGACCCCGAGCAGTACTTC,CASSQVGGGDPEQYF,TRBV4-1,once,NA,TRBJ2-7
TGTGCCAGCACTATTGACAGAGTCCGCCCTGGGGCCAACGTCCTGACTTTC,CASTIDRVRPGANVLTF,TRBV2,NA,NA,TRBJ2-6
TGTGCCAGCAGTTTGGACGGAAGTAACACTGAAGCTTTCTTT,CASSLDGSNTEAFF,TRBV27,many,NA,TRBJ1-1
TGTGCCAGTACCCCGGGGGCGGGGAACACTGAAGCTTTCTTT,CASTPGAGNTEAFF,TRBV19,many,NA,TRBJ1-1
TGCAGTGCTAGAGATGGGCCCGGCTACGGGGAGACCCAGTACTTC,CSARDGPGYGETQYF,TRBV20-1,NA,NA,TRBJ2-5
TGTGCCAGCAGCCCCGCAGGGAAGCGGACTGAAGCTTTCTTT,CASSPAGKRTEAFF,TRBV9,NA,NA,TRBJ1-1
TGTGCCACCAGTGATTTTCGGGGATCATATGAGCAGTTCTTC,CATSDFRGSYEQFF,TRBV24-1,NA,NA,TRBJ2-1
TGTGCCAGCAGCCTACGGGACAGGGGTAGTACCCAGTACTTC,CASSLRDRGSTQYF,TRBV7-3,NA,TRBD1,TRBJ2-5
TGTGCCAGCAGTTTGTGGTGGGACAGGGGGCACACAGATACGCAGTATTTT,CASSLWWDRGHTDTQYF,TRBV7-3,NA,TRBD1,TRBJ2-3
TGTGCCAGTAGTATATTCGTGACAGGGGTTAGGTTCGCTGAAGCTTTCTTT,CASSIFVTGVRFAEAFF,TRBV19,NA,TRBD1,TRBJ1-1
TGTGCCACCAACGGAGGCAACTCTGGAAACACCATATATTTT,CATNGGNSGNTIYF,TRBV10-3,NA,NA,TRBJ1-3
TGTGCCAGCTCACTCCCGGGGGGAACGGGAGAGACCCAGTACTTC,CASSLPGGTGETQYF,TRBV18,NA,TRBD2,TRBJ2-5
TGCAGTGTTTATTTCGGGACGGACTCCTACGAGCAGTACTTC,CSVYFGTDSYEQYF,TRBV20-1,NA,NA,TRBJ2-7
TGTGCCAGCAGCTTGTGGGGTTTCACTGAAGCTTTCTTT,CASSLWGFTEAFF,TRBV5-6,many,NA,TRBJ1-1
TGTGCCAGCAGCTCATTCCGGGACAGCCAAGAGACCCAGTACTTC,CASSSFRDSQETQYF,TRBV7-6,NA,TRBD1,TRBJ2-5
TGTGCCAGTAGTGCACGGGGGGTTACTTACTACGAGCATTTT,CASSARGVTYYEHF,TRBV19,few,NA,TRBJ1-5
TGTGCCAGCAGGTTCACTGAAGCTTTCTTT,CASRFTEAFF,TRBV2,NA,NA,TRBJ1-1
TGTGCCAGCACCGGGGGCGAGGGCGCGCAGTTCTTC,CASTGGEGAQFF,TRBV7-9,NA,NA,TRBJ2-1
TGCGCCAGCAGCTTAATGGGGATGAGAGAGACCCAGTACTTC,CASSLMGMRETQYF,TRBV5-1,NA,NA,TRBJ2-5
TGCAGTGCTAGAGGCGGCAGGGAAAATGAAAAACTGTTTTTT,CSARGGRENEKLFF,TRBV20-1,NA,NA,TRBJ1-4
TGCGCCAGCAGCTGGACAGTAATCGGGGAGCTGTTTTTT,CASSWTVIGELFF,TRBV5-1,few,NA,TRBJ2-2
TGTGCCAGCAGTTTCCTGAACCAAGGAGGTTCTGGAAACACCATATATTTT,CASSFLNQGGSGNTIYF,TRBV12-3/TRBV12-4,NA,NA,TRBJ1-3
TGTGCCAGCAGTTACGTATCAGGGACCTACGAGCAGTACTTC,CASSYVSGTYEQYF,TRBV6-5,NA,NA,TRBJ2-7
TGCGCCAGCAGCTTGGGGGACATTTCCTACGAGCAGTACTTC,CASSLGDISYEQYF,TRBV5-1,once,NA,TRBJ2-7
TGTGCCAGCGGTGGCACAGGGGAAACCGGGGGGCTGTTTTTT,CASGGTGETGGLFF,TRBV11-1,NA,NA,TRBJ2-2
TGTGCCAGTAGTGCCGCCCGGACAGGCTCCTACGAGCAGTACTTC,CASSAARTGSYEQYF,TRBV19,few,TRBD1,TRBJ2-7
TGCAGTGCTCGGGCCAGCTCCTACAATGAGCAGTTCTTC,CSARASSYNEQFF,TRBV20-1,NA,NA,TRBJ2-1
TGTGCCAGCAGCCCCCTGGGACAGCAAGAGACCCAGTACTTC,CASSPLGQQETQYF,TRBV7-9,NA,TRBD1,TRBJ2-5
TGCAGTGCTAGACCGAACACTGAAGCTTTCTTT,CSARPNTEAFF,TRBV20-1,NA,NA,TRBJ1-1
TGTGCCAGCAGCCATCCAGGGGGCACTGAAGCTTTCTTT,CASSHPGGTEAFF,TRBV4-2,many,TRBD1,TRBJ1-1
TGTGCCAGCAGCTTAAATTCAGGGGCTGGGGCCAACGTCCTGACTTTC,CASSLNSGAGANVLTF,TRBV7-3,NA,NA,TRBJ2-6
TGTGCCAGCAGTTACTCTCAGGGTGCTGGGGCCAACGTCCTGACTTTC,CASSYSQGAGANVLTF,TRBV28,NA,NA,TRBJ2-6
TGTGCCAGCAGCTTATGGAGGGGGGGGAACTATGGCTACACCTTC,CASSLWRGGNYGYTF,TRBV7-9,NA,NA,TRBJ1-2
TGTGCTAGAGACGAGGGGAGCTCCTATAATTCACCCCTCCACTTT,CARDEGSSYNSPLHF,TRBV7-6,NA,NA,TRBJ1-6
TGCGCCAGCAGCCAAGCTGGTTATGGCAGGGTAGAAGCTTTCTTT,CASSQAGYGRVEAFF,TRBV4-1,many,NA,TRBJ1-1
TGTGCCAGCAGCTTTGAGGGGGCAGATACGCAGTATTTT,CASSFEGADTQYF,TRBV7-6,NA,NA,TRBJ2-3
TGTGCCAGCAGCTTCGACGGGTATCAGCCCCAGCATTTT,CASSFDGYQPQHF,TRBV7-9,NA,NA,TRBJ1-5
TGCGCCAGCCACCATTCATCCGGGACAGGGGGCTACGAGCAGTACTTC,CASHHSSGTGGYEQYF,TRBV5-1,many,TRBD1,TRBJ2-7
TGCAGTGCTAGATCTGGACAGGGGAAGGAAGAATCACCCCTCCACTTT,CSARSGQGKEESPLHF,TRBV20-1,NA,TRBD1,TRBJ1-6
TGTGCCAGCCTAACGGACTTGAACTACGAGCAGTACTTC,CASLTDLNYEQYF,TRBV6-6,few,NA,TRBJ2-7
TGTGCCAGCAGCCATCAGGACAGGGTCTATAATTCACCCCTCCACTTT,CASSHQDRVYNSPLHF,TRBV7-2,NA,TRBD1,TRBJ1-6
TGTGCCAGCAGCACCCCTGGACAGGGACAGAACACCATATATTTT,CASSTPGQGQNTIYF,TRBV7-9,NA,TRBD1,TRBJ1-3